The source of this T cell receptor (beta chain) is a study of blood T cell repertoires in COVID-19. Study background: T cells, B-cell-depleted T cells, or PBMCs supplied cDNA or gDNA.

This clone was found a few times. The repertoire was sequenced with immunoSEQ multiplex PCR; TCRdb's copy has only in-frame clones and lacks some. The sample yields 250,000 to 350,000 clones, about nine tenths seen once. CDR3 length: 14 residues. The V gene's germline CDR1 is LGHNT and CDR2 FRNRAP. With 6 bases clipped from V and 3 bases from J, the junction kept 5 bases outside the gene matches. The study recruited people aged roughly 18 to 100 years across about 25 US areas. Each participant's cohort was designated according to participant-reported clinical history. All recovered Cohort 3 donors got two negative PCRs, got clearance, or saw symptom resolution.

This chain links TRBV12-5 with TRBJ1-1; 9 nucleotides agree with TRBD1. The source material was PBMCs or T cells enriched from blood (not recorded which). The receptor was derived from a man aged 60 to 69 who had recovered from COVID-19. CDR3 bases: TGTGCTAGTGGACTCTGGACAGGGGACACTGAAGCTTTCTTT. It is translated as CASGLWTGDTEAFF.